These 27 T cell receptor beta chains originate from one sample sequenced in a study of control samples from healthy donors and cancer patients. Using immunoSEQ multiplex PCR, the repertoire was profiled, and TCRdb retains in-frame clones only, with some absent. The table shows 100,000 or so clones, with approximately 84% occurring only once. The sequenced sample was blood. The receptors come from a woman aged 50 to 60 in good health.

This chain connects TRBV5-1 to TRBJ2-3; D may be TRBD2 (6 bases). Germline-derived CDR1 and CDR2 are SGHRS and YFSETQ. The germline V and J ends were trimmed by 1 base and 2 bases, with 8 bases remaining between them. This CDR3 has 14 amino acids. This CDR3 is CASSLSGPTDTQYF. The CDR3 nucleotides read TGCGCCAGCAGCTTGAGCGGGCCCACAGATACGCAGTATTTT.

The rearrangement links TRBV18 to TRBJ2-5, with TRBD2 as a possible D gene (6 bases). Trimming stripped 3 bases from V and 5 bases from J, with 16 bases between. This CDR3 is 15 amino acids long. CDR1 and CDR2 (germline): KGHSH, LQKENI. This chain's CDR3 is CASSPPSMGGETQYF. The CDR3 DNA follows: TGTGCCAGCTCACCCCCCTCGATGGGGGGTGAGACCCAGTACTTC. Full variable domain (rest looked up from reference TRBV18 and TRBJ2-5): NAGVMQNPRHLVRRRGQEARLRCSPMKGHSHVYWYRQLPEEGLKFMVYLQKENIIDESGMPKERFSAEFPKEGPSILRIQQVVRGDSAAYFCASSPPSMGGETQYFGPGTRLLVL.

The chain combines TRBV7-2 with TRBJ2-3, with 8 nucleotides matching TRBD1. Germline V lookup: CDR1 SGHTA, CDR2 FQGNSA. With V trimmed by 1 base and J by 4 bases, 4 bases remained unmatched. The CDR3 runs to 15 residues. This CDR3 reads CASSLDPQGADTQYF. Written as DNA, the CDR3 is TGTGCCAGCAGCTTAGACCCACAGGGGGCAGATACGCAGTATTTT. Using reference TRBV7-2 and TRBJ2-3 for the parts outside the CDR3, the full variable domain is GAGVSQSPSNKVTEKGKDVELRCDPISGHTALYWYRQSLGQGLEFLIYFQGNSAPDKSGLPSDRFSAERTGGSVSTLTIQRTQQEDSAVYLCASSLDPQGADTQYFGPGTRLTVL.

The CDR3 region is CASSLTGVGGYTF. As DNA, the CDR3 is TGTGCCAGCAGCTTAACAGGGGTAGGCGGCTACACCTTC. This chain links TRBV7-3 with TRBJ1-2; D is possibly TRBD1 (5 bases). The CDR3 has 13 amino acids. V was shortened by 0 bases and J by 8 bases, with 10 bases between the two germline ends. Germline V gene sequence: CDR1 SGHTA, CDR2 FQGTGA. Using reference TRBV7-3 and TRBJ1-2 for the parts outside the CDR3, the full variable domain is GAGVSQTPSNKVTEKGKYVELRCDPISGHTALYWYRQSLGQGPEFLIYFQGTGAADDSGLPNDRFFAVRPEGSVSTLKIQRTERGDSAVYLCASSLTGVGGYTFGSGTRLTVV.

DNA for the CDR3: TGTGCCAGCAGCGACCGGGACGTCCACTACAATGAGCAGTTCTTC. Its protein is CASSDRDVHYNEQFF. The chain couples TRBV9 to TRBJ2-1; D possibly uses TRBD1 or TRBD2 (5 bases each). V dropped 3 bases and J dropped 3 bases, with 13 bases sitting between them. CDR1 and CDR2 (germline): SGDLS, YYNGEE. The CDR3 consists of 15 residues.

The gene calls are TRBV5-1 and TRBJ2-3; 10 bases align to TRBD1. Germline V gene sequence: CDR1 SGHRS, CDR2 YFSETQ. V shed 3 bases and J 5 bases; nucleotides not matched to a gene: 9. CDR3 length: 16 amino acids. Here the CDR3 DNA reads TGCGCCAGCAGCTCGGAGATGACAGGGGGCAGAGATACGCAGTATTTT. It specifies CASSSEMTGGRDTQYF.

This chain joins TRBV6-5 and TRBJ1-1; possible D gene TRBD1, 6 bases. Germline V gives CDR1 MNHEY, CDR2 SVGAGI. CDR3 length equals 15 residues. The V and J ends lost 5 bases and 1 base respectively, with 14 bases between them. CDR3 bases: TGTGCCAGCAGTACCGGCTCGACAGGGAACACTGAAGCTTTCTTT. It is translated as CASSTGSTGNTEAFF.

This chain joins TRBV18 and TRBJ1-5; no firm D call. Germline V gene data show CDR1 as KGHSH and CDR2 as LQKENI. CDR3 length: 17 amino acids. Deletions cut 3 bases from V and 0 bases from J, with 15 bases between. The DNA of the CDR3 is TGTGCCAGCTCACCGAGAACAATTACTTATAGCAATCAGCCCCAGCATTTT. Its translation: CASSPRTITYSNQPQHF.

The chain employs TRBV7-2 and TRBJ1-1, with TRBD1 matching over 11 bases. V lost 2 bases and J lost 5; bases outside the gene matches: 7. Per the germline V gene, CDR1 is SGHTA and CDR2 is FQGNSA. The CDR3 contains 16 residues. CDR3 DNA sequence: TGTGCCAGCAGCTTAATGGGACAGGGGGTCGGGACTGAAGCTTTCTTT. Translating gives CASSLMGQGVGTEAFF.

The count of this clone is one. The chain combines TRBV6-5 with TRBJ1-5; D is undetermined. V lost 8 bases and J lost 0, with 11 bases in between. There are 14 residues in the CDR3. The germline V gene encodes CDR1 MNHEY and CDR2 SVGAGI. This CDR3 is CASADRLSNQPQHF. CDR3 nucleotides: TGTGCCAGCGCGGACCGGCTTAGCAATCAGCCCCAGCATTTT.

The CDR3 spells CASSQESMTGFLRDNEQFF. CDR3 nucleotide sequence: TGCGCCAGCAGCCAAGAATCTATGACAGGCTTTTTGCGGGACAATGAGCAGTTCTTC. The chain uses TRBV4-3 and TRBJ2-1; TRBD1 might be the D (6 bases). Germline V gives CDR1 LGHNA, CDR2 YSLEER. The CDR3 contains 19 residues. V lost 0 bases and J lost 5, with 23 bases in between.

V and J are TRBV7-8 and TRBJ2-5; D is tentatively TRBD1 or TRBD2 (5 bases each). The ends were cut back, 0 bases at V and 1 base at J, with 6 bases in the middle. The CDR3 is made up of 14 amino acids. The germline CDR1 and CDR2 sequences are SGHVS and FQNEAQ. CDR3 in amino acids: CASSLAGTQETQYF. The CDR3 DNA is TGTGCCAGCAGCTTAGCAGGGACCCAAGAGACCCAGTACTTC.

The chain has TRBV2 and TRBJ2-7; perhaps TRBD1 as D (7 bases). The V end lost 1 base, the J end lost 9 bases, and 16 bases lay between the germline ends. The CDR3 runs to 14 residues. CDR1 and CDR2 (germline): SNHLY, FYNNEI. CDR3 in DNA: TGTGCCAGCAGTGAAGTTCTGACTAGACAGGGGCAGTACTTC. Its protein product is CASSEVLTRQGQYF.

This clone was found once. This chain uses TRBV7-6 with TRBJ2-4; 9 positions agree with TRBD1. CDR3 size: 15 residues. CDR1 is SGHVS, CDR2 FNYEAQ, per germline. V lost 5 bases, J lost 2 bases, and 4 bases stayed unmatched. CDR3: CASSTGTGTKNIQYF. CDR3 coding DNA: TGTGCCAGCAGCACAGGGACAGGGACCAAAAACATTCAGTACTTC.

The chain is built from TRBV27 and TRBJ2-1; 8 positions agree with TRBD1. The CDR3 spans 16 residues. V trimming: 6 bases; J trimming: 0 bases; junction bases outside the gene matches: 7. Germline CDR1 reads MNHEY; CDR2 reads SMNVEV (reference sequence). The CDR3 DNA reads TGTGCCAGCAGCCCAGGGGGCGCCCGCTCCTACAATGAGCAGTTCTTC. It specifies CASSPGGARSYNEQFF.

This rearrangement joins TRBV4-1 to TRBJ2-5; 9 bases fit TRBD2. This CDR3 region has 17 residues. V lost 3 bases and J lost 0; bases outside the gene matches: 8. Germline V gene sequence: CDR1 MGHRA, CDR2 YSYEKL. DNA for the CDR3: TGCGCCAGCAGCCACCCTCGAGCGGGGGGCGACCAAGAGACCCAGTACTTC. This codes for CASSHPRAGGDQETQYF.

The chain couples TRBV12-3 or TRBV12-4 to TRBJ2-1, with D unclear. V gave up 6 bases and J gave up 3 bases, with 9 bases separating them. This CDR3 region has 13 residues. The CDR3 sequence: CASRSLGYNEQFF. The CDR3 region has the DNA TGTGCCAGCAGATCCCTAGGCTACAATGAGCAGTTCTTC.

The chain recombines TRBV6-5 with TRBJ1-1; 7 nucleotides line up with TRBD1. The V segment lost 0 bases and the J segment 8 bases; nucleotides outside the gene matches: 9. The CDR3 extends over 15 amino acids. Germline CDR1 and CDR2: MNHEY and SVGAGI. CDR3 DNA: TGTGCCAGCAGTTACTCGGCTAATGAGGGACAGGAAGCTTTCTTT. This encodes CASSYSANEGQEAFF.

This clone was seen only once. This sequence joins TRBV4-3 and TRBJ2-1, with 9 bases lining up with TRBD2. Germline trimming cut 0 bases from V and 5 bases from J; bases unmatched to any gene: 8. The CDR3 covers 17 residues. Looked up from germline, CDR1 is LGHNA and CDR2 is YSLEER. CDR3 region: CASSQDAGTSINNEQFF. In nucleotides, the CDR3 is TGCGCCAGCAGCCAAGATGCCGGGACTAGCATAAACAATGAGCAGTTCTTC.

The chain joins TRBV7-9 to TRBJ2-1; D gene uncertain. The V and J ends lost 3 bases and 6 bases respectively, with 6 bases between them. This CDR3 is 12 amino acids long. CDR1 is SEHNR, CDR2 FQNEAQ, per germline (reference sequence). The CDR3 spells CASSFWPNEQFF. Written as DNA, the CDR3 is TGTGCCAGCAGCTTCTGGCCCAATGAGCAGTTCTTC.

J is TRBJ1-5 and V is TRBV4-1, with unresolved D. The CDR3 runs 14 residues. The V gene's germline CDR1 is MGHRA and CDR2 YSYEKL. V lost 0 bases to trimming and J lost 3 bases, with 6 bases between them. The CDR3 DNA follows: TGCGCCAGCAGCCAAGAGGGGTTCAATCAGCCCCAGCATTTT. It translates to CASSQEGFNQPQHF.

This chain uses TRBV5-4 with TRBJ2-2; TRBD2 agrees at 7 bases. CDR1 is SGHNT, CDR2 YYREEE, per germline (reference sequence). This CDR3 has 17 residues. V trimming: 2 bases; J trimming: 6 bases; junction bases outside the gene matches: 13. CDR3: CASSLWGREVEPGELFF. Here the CDR3 DNA reads TGTGCCAGCAGCTTATGGGGGAGGGAAGTGGAACCCGGGGAGCTGTTTTTT.

This chain connects TRBV19 to TRBJ2-3; D remains unclear. V gave up 7 bases and J gave up 4 bases, with 15 bases separating them. The germline V gene encodes CDR1 LNHDA and CDR2 SQIVND (reference sequence). The CDR3 has 14 amino acids. The CDR3 DNA follows: TGTGCCAGTACCGGTCCGTTCGAGGCAGATACGCAGTATTTT. This translates into CASTGPFEADTQYF.

This clone was observed a handful of times. This chain uses TRBV7-9 with TRBJ2-7; the D is unclear. The length of the CDR3 is 13 residues. Germline CDR1 and CDR2: SEHNR and FQNEAQ (reference sequence). Trimming stripped 4 bases from V and 4 bases from J, with 11 bases between. Here the CDR3 DNA reads TGTGCCAGCAGCTCAGTGGCGGAATACGAGCAGTACTTC. Translated, it gives CASSSVAEYEQYF.

With respect to this clone: The same CDR3 is also encoded by other DNA sequences in this sample. The CDR3 DNA reads as TGTGCCAGCAGCTTAGGATCTACAGATACGCAGTATTTT. It translates to CASSLGSTDTQYF. The gene calls are TRBV7-9 and TRBJ2-3; the D is unclear. V lost 1 base, J lost 3 bases, and 5 bases lay in between. Germline V gene sequence: CDR1 SEHNR, CDR2 FQNEAQ (reference sequence). The CDR3 has 13 residues.

The chain has TRBV19 and TRBJ2-5, with D uncertain. This CDR3 has 13 residues. In germline, CDR1 is LNHDA, CDR2 SQIVND (reference sequence). Trimming cost V 5 bases and J 4 bases, with 11 bases left between them. CDR3 DNA: TGTGCCAGTAGTGACGCAAATCGAGAGACCCAGTACTTC. Encoded protein: CASSDANRETQYF. Variable domain in full (rest from reference TRBV19 and TRBJ2-5): DGGITQSPKYLFRKEGQNVTLSCEQNLNHDAMYWYRQDPGQGLRLIYYSQIVNDFQKGDIAEGYSVSREKKESFPLTVTSAQKNPTAFYLCASSDANRETQYFGPGTRLLVL.

The rearrangement links TRBV19 to TRBJ2-5; D is uncertain. The germline V gene has CDR1 LNHDA and CDR2 SQIVND (reference sequence). V lost 10 bases and J lost 3, with 6 bases in between. The CDR3 is made up of 10 amino acids. The CDR3 DNA sequence: TGTGCCAATTACGAAGAGACCCAGTACTTC. It translates to CANYEETQYF. Drawing the rest from reference TRBV19 and TRBJ2-5, the complete variable domain is DGGITQSPKYLFRKEGQNVTLSCEQNLNHDAMYWYRQDPGQGLRLIYYSQIVNDFQKGDIAEGYSVSREKKESFPLTVTSAQKNPTAFYLCANYEETQYFGPGTRLLVL.